These 13 T cell receptor beta chains were sequenced from one sample in a study of blood T cell repertoires in COVID-19. Repertoires were generated with immunoSEQ multiplex PCR, while TCRdb's copy carries only in-frame clones and drops some. The repertoire includes fewer than 200,000 clones, roughly 84% of them detected once, and approximately 18% sits in the top ten. Material: PBMCs or T cells enriched from blood (not recorded which). The receptors come from a man aged 60-69 years who had recovered from COVID-19.

The rearrangement links TRBV19 to TRBJ1-6; no clear D gene. V lost 7 bases and J 10 bases, leaving 14 bases between the germline ends. The CDR3 covers 13 residues. The germline V gene encodes CDR1 LNHDA and CDR2 SQIVND (reference sequence). The CDR3 loop is CASNQERGSPLHF. For the CDR3, the DNA is TGTGCCAGTAATCAAGAACGGGGATCACCCCTCCACTTT.

The gene calls are TRBV4-1 and TRBJ2-3; D unresolved. The CDR3 length is 13 residues. With 2 bases removed from V and 3 bases from J, the gap between germline ends came to 6 bases. Per germline, CDR1 MGHRA and CDR2 YSYEKL. In nucleotides, the CDR3 is TGCGCCAGCAGCCAACCCTTGACAGATACGCAGTATTTT. Its protein is CASSQPLTDTQYF.

The rearrangement joins TRBV4-1 to TRBJ2-7, with a tentative D call TRBD1 (6 bases). The CDR3 length is 17 residues. V was clipped by 1 base and J by 5 bases, with 21 bases between them. Germline loops: CDR1 MGHRA, CDR2 YSYEKL. The CDR3 DNA reads TGCGCCAGCAGCCAAGGGGAGTGGGACAAGACCTACGACGAGCAGTACTTC. Translating gives CASSQGEWDKTYDEQYF.

V usage is TRBV29-1 and J usage is TRBJ1-5; 9 bases line up with TRBD1. The V segment lost 0 bases and the J segment 7 bases; nucleotides outside the gene matches: 1. The CDR3 length is 13 residues. The germline V gene has CDR1 SQVTM and CDR2 ANQGSEA. The CDR3 here is CSVEETGGQPQHF. The DNA for the CDR3 is TGCAGCGTTGAAGAAACAGGGGGCCAGCCCCAGCATTTT.

The rearrangement uses TRBV4-1 and TRBJ1-2; TRBD1 matches at 7 bases. The CDR3 loop spans 14 amino acids. In germline, CDR1 is MGHRA, CDR2 YSYEKL. With 0 bases clipped from V and 2 bases from J, the junction kept 0 bases outside the gene matches. The CDR3 DNA is TGCGCCAGCAGCCAAGAACAGGGGAACTATGGCTACACCTTC. It is translated as CASSQEQGNYGYTF.

This CDR3 is CASSSGTSFVQRYF. In DNA form, the CDR3 reads TGTGCCAGCAGCTCCGGGACAAGCTTTGTTCAACGGTACTTC. The chain carries TRBV5-6 and TRBJ2-7, with D possibly TRBD1 on 6 matching bases. Looked up from germline, CDR1 is SGHDT and CDR2 is YYEEEE. The CDR3 extends over 14 amino acids. The V end lost 3 bases, the J end lost 12 bases, and 22 bases lay between the germline ends.

The rearrangement links TRBV28 to TRBJ2-7; 12 bases are shared with TRBD2. V dropped 5 bases and J dropped 6; count of bases not matched to a gene: 5. Germline-derived CDR1 and CDR2 are MDHEN and SYDVKM. The CDR3 extends over 14 amino acids. The chain's CDR3 is CASSRLAGASEQYF. CDR3 sequence (DNA): TGTGCCAGCAGTCGACTAGCGGGAGCTTCCGAGCAGTACTTC.

The chain couples TRBV19 to TRBJ1-1; D uncertain. CDR1 is LNHDA and CDR2 is SQIVND in the germline V gene (reference sequence). There are 12 residues in the CDR3. Trimming pared 4 bases from V and 7 bases from J, leaving 10 bases between. CDR3 loop: CASSSGQSEAFF. CDR3 coding DNA: TGTGCCAGTAGTAGCGGCCAGAGTGAAGCTTTCTTT.

CDR3 amino acids: CAWSGGLQYEQYF. The DNA of the CDR3 is TGTGCCTGGAGTGGGGGCCTACAATACGAGCAGTACTTC. The chain has TRBV30 and TRBJ2-7; possible D gene TRBD1, 5 bases. V was shortened by 1 base and J by 4 bases, with 11 bases between the two germline ends. The germline V gene encodes CDR1 GTSNPN and CDR2 SVGIG (reference sequence). This CDR3 has 13 residues.

This rearrangement joins TRBV7-8 to TRBJ2-7, with a possible D match to TRBD1 (6 bases). V lost 5 bases and J 3 bases, leaving 11 bases between the germline ends. The CDR3 is made up of 13 amino acids. CDR1 and CDR2 (germline): SGHVS, FQNEAQ. CDR3 protein: CASSAARGYEQYF. The CDR3 DNA reads as TGTGCCAGCAGCGCGGCCAGGGGCTACGAGCAGTACTTC.

The CDR3 nucleotides read TGTGCCAGCAGCCCGGGACTAGCGGGAGGTTTTCCCGAGCAGTACTTC. Protein product: CASSPGLAGGFPEQYF. The V call is TRBV7-9, the J call TRBJ2-7; 15 bases map to TRBD2. With V trimmed by 5 bases and J by 6 bases, 8 bases remained unmatched. Germline lookup yields CDR1 SEHNR and CDR2 FQNEAQ (reference sequence). This CDR3 contains 16 residues. Based on the CDR3 plus reference TRBV7-9 and TRBJ2-7, the full variable domain is DTGVSQNPRHKITKRGQNVTFRCDPISEHNRLYWYRQTLGQGPEFLTYFQNEAQLEKSRLLSDRFSAERPKGSFSTLEIQRTEQGDSAMYLCASSPGLAGGFPEQYFGPGTRLTVT.

The chain uses TRBV5-1 and TRBJ2-2, with a possible D match to TRBD1 (6 bases). CDR3 length: 17 residues. The germline V gene has CDR1 SGHRS and CDR2 YFSETQ. Trimming pared 4 bases from V and 6 bases from J, leaving 22 bases between. Here the CDR3 reads CASSPDGQSRGPGELFF. In DNA form, the CDR3 reads TGCGCCAGCAGCCCCGATGGACAGTCCCGTGGTCCCGGGGAGCTGTTTTTT.

The gene calls are TRBV30 and TRBJ1-3; possibly TRBD1 for D (6 bases). Trimming took 5 bases from V and 0 from J, leaving 11 bases between them. Germline V gene data show CDR1 as GTSNPN and CDR2 as SVGIG (reference sequence). The CDR3 is made up of 14 amino acids. The CDR3 sequence: CAWGTGTSGNTIYF. In DNA form, the CDR3 reads TGTGCCTGGGGAACAGGGACCTCTGGAAACACCATATATTTT.